This TCR beta chain is from a study of OX40 agonist ivuxolimab in advanced cancers. Study results and caveats: More expanded clones were found, on average, in CD8+ than in CD4+ T cells.

Sequenced by immunoSEQ multiplex PCR; TCRdb stores in-frame clones only, minus some. Among 70,000 to 80,000 clones, around nine tenths were seen once, and the ten largest hold 0.44%. The CDR3 contains 13 residues. Germline V gene data show CDR1 as LGHNT and CDR2 as FRNRAP. Trimming removed 4 bases from V and 11 bases from J, with 15 bases in between. This clone occurred once. The antigen is unknown. Enrollment shut out patients with autoimmune disease history or systemic immunosuppression. Here the sequenced sample was CD4+ or CD8+ T cells sorted from blood, taken in a trial of the OX40 agonist ivuxolimab. The source of this sequence is an adult with an advanced solid tumor such as melanoma, head and neck, liver or kidney cancer. The gene calls are TRBV12-5 and TRBJ1-5, with no clear D. In DNA form, the CDR3 reads TGTGCTAGTGGTTATGAGGTTCAGGAGACCCAGCATTTT. It is translated as CASGYEVQETQHF.